These T cell receptor beta chains were read from a single sample in a study of T cells in Graves' hyperthyroidism and ophthalmopathy. TCRdb reprocessed the multiplex PCR reads via MiXCR and lists one record per CDR3 protein. The table shows hundreds of thousands of distinct CDR3 sequences, with 12% to 15% occurring only once. The sequenced sample consisted of blood. These receptors all stem from a woman aged 18-29 years with Graves' hyperthyroidism. Both conserved end residues are part of each CDR3. Fields, in order: clone size, V gene, J gene, D gene, CDR3 DNA, CDR3 protein. D genes are given only for firm matches. A row's size may be missing; if present it is once, few, many or a size class.

NA,TRBV24-1,TRBJ1-5,NA,TGTGCCACTCAGGGAGGCGATAGCAATCAGCCCCAGCATTTT,CATQGGDSNQPQHF
many,TRBV10-3,TRBJ1-1,NA,TGTGCCATCACCACGTCCGGGGGGGCTGAAGCTTTCTTT,CAITTSGGAEAFF
few,TRBV6-2/TRBV6-3,TRBJ1-4,NA,TGTGCCAGCAGTTACGGGGGTCGGGAAAAACTGTTTTTT,CASSYGGREKLFF
few,TRBV20-1,TRBJ1-3,NA,TGCAGTGCCCCGGGGGGGACGGGGGTTGTGCCGAACACCATATATTTT,CSAPGGTGVVPNTIYF
NA,TRBV7-2,TRBJ2-7,NA,TGTGCCAGCAGCCCTAGCCGGGTCAGGGGGGGATCCTACGAGCAGTACTTC,CASSPSRVRGGSYEQYF
many,TRBV15,TRBJ2-7,NA,TGTGCCACCAGCAGAGTCGGGTACGAGCAGTACTTC,CATSRVGYEQYF
few,TRBV27,TRBJ1-5,TRBD1,TGTGCCAGCAGTTTAAGTGGACAGGTCAATCAGCCCCAGCATTTT,CASSLSGQVNQPQHF
many,TRBV20-1,TRBJ1-5,NA,TGCAGTGCTAGTTCAGGTTCGGATCAGCCCCAGCATTTT,CSASSGSDQPQHF
many,TRBV4-3,TRBJ2-7,NA,TGCGCCAGCAGCCGGACTGACAGGAGCTCCTACGAGCAGTACTTC,CASSRTDRSSYEQYF
NA,TRBV4-3,TRBJ2-5,TRBD1,TGCGCCAGCAACTTTCAGGGGGCGGGCGAGACCCAGTACTTC,CASNFQGAGETQYF
few,TRBV19,TRBJ1-1,TRBD1,TGTGCCAGTAGTATATCCGGGACAGGGATCTCTGAAGCTTTCTTT,CASSISGTGISEAFF
NA,TRBV7-9,TRBJ2-3,TRBD2,TGTGCCAGCAGCTGGGGACTAGCGGCCTCTAGCACAGATACGCAGTATTTT,CASSWGLAASSTDTQYF
NA,TRBV10-3,TRBJ2-1,TRBD1,TGTGCCATCAGTGTGCAGGGGGCCGGAGACAATGAGCAGTTCTTC,CAISVQGAGDNEQFF
many,TRBV27,TRBJ1-4,NA,TGTGCCAGCAGGCCCCCAGGGAAGGGGGAAAAACTGTTTTTT,CASRPPGKGEKLFF
many,TRBV12-3/TRBV12-4,TRBJ2-7,NA,TGTGCCAGCAGTCGCCGCTATGGGGGTACCTACGAGCAGTACTTC,CASSRRYGGTYEQYF
NA,TRBV7-2,TRBJ1-3,NA,TGTGCCAGCAGCTTTGACTCTGGAAACACCATATATTTT,CASSFDSGNTIYF
many,TRBV6-1,TRBJ2-7,NA,TGTGCCAGCAGTGTTAAGGAGGGGGCCTACGAGCAGTACTTC,CASSVKEGAYEQYF
NA,TRBV6-9,TRBJ1-4,TRBD1,TGTGCCAGCAGTTACAAGTGGGGACAGCTTAATGAAAAACTGTTTTTT,CASSYKWGQLNEKLFF
many,TRBV24-1,TRBJ1-5,NA,TGTGCCACCGGTACCCCCGGGGTGACTCAGCCCCAGCATTTT,CATGTPGVTQPQHF
many,TRBV11-3,TRBJ2-1,NA,TGTGCCAGCAGCTTAGATGGAATCGGGATTGAGCAGTTCTTC,CASSLDGIGIEQFF
few,TRBV14,TRBJ2-1,NA,TGTGCCAGCAGCCAATATGTTTTCGAGCAGTTCTTC,CASSQYVFEQFF
NA,TRBV6-2/TRBV6-3,TRBJ1-3,NA,TGTGCCAGCAGTTACGACCGTAACTCTGGAAACACCTTATATTTT,CASSYDRNSGNTLYF
few,TRBV12-3/TRBV12-4,TRBJ1-5,NA,TGTGCCAGCAGTTCCGGGACACTGAATCAGCCCCGGCATTTT,CASSSGTLNQPRHF
NA,TRBV7-6,TRBJ2-2,NA,TGTGCCAGCAGCTTAGGGCTTACCCGGAACACCGGGGAGCTGTTTTTT,CASSLGLTRNTGELFF
NA,TRBV6-1,TRBJ2-1,NA,TGTGCCAGCAGGTCGGACGGCAATGAGCAGTTCTTC,CASRSDGNEQFF
many,TRBV18,TRBJ1-1,NA,TGTGCCAGCTCCCTAGTAAACGGTGGGAACACTGAAGCTTTCTTT,CASSLVNGGNTEAFF
few,TRBV5-1,TRBJ1-2,NA,TGCGCCAGCAGCCGAGATCCGAATAGCCTAAACTATGGCTACACCTTC,CASSRDPNSLNYGYTF
NA,TRBV19,TRBJ2-6,NA,TGTGCCAGTAGTATTTCTCTGGGGCATGGGGCCAACGTCCTGACTTTC,CASSISLGHGANVLTF
few,TRBV15,TRBJ1-5,TRBD1,TGTGCCACCAGCAGTCGGGACAGGGAGGGTAATCAGCCCCAGCATTTT,CATSSRDREGNQPQHF
few,TRBV19,TRBJ2-1,NA,TGTGCCAGTAGTTCCGACCGGGCCTACAAATACAATGAGCAGTTCTTC,CASSSDRAYKYNEQFF
many,TRBV20-1,TRBJ1-1,NA,TGCAGGGCCAGAGGACCCTTTTATATGAACACTGAAGCTTTCTTT,CRARGPFYMNTEAFF
few,TRBV29-1,TRBJ1-1,NA,TGCAGCGGAAGGGTTAACGGTGAAGCTTTCTTT,CSGRVNGEAFF
many,TRBV11-2,TRBJ2-7,TRBD2,TGTGCCAGCAGCATACCTAGCGGGAGGTCCTACGAGCAGTACTTC,CASSIPSGRSYEQYF
NA,TRBV24-1,TRBJ1-1,TRBD1,TGTGCCACCAGTGATTCTGGGACAGGGGGGAAGCATTTCTTT,CATSDSGTGGKHFF
many,TRBV20-1,TRBJ1-5,NA,TGCAGTGCTAGTGCAGCGCGGGGCAATCAGCCCCAGCATTTT,CSASAARGNQPQHF
many,TRBV7-9,TRBJ2-1,NA,TGTGCCAGCAGCACACAAGTTCTCGATGAGCAGTTCTTC,CASSTQVLDEQFF
many,TRBV6-1,TRBJ1-1,NA,TGTGCCAGCAGTGACCCCAAGACAGTCCTCACTGAAGCTTTCTTT,CASSDPKTVLTEAFF
NA,TRBV10-2,TRBJ2-3,NA,TGCGCCAGCAGTGAAGAGCGGTCCACAGATACGCAGTATTTT,CASSEERSTDTQYF
many,TRBV18,TRBJ2-1,NA,TGTGCCAGCTCACCACCTATCAATGAGCAGTTCTTC,CASSPPINEQFF
few,TRBV12-3/TRBV12-4,TRBJ1-2,NA,TGTGCCAGCAGTTTACGTCAGGTTTCTAGGGATGGCTACACCTTC,CASSLRQVSRDGYTF
few,TRBV19,TRBJ1-1,NA,TGTGCCAGTAGTATTTGGGGCATCAGGGACACTGAAGCTTTCTTT,CASSIWGIRDTEAFF
once,TRBV12-3/TRBV12-4,TRBJ1-4,NA,TGTGCCAGCAGTTTTCTTCTCATGGTTCAGTTTTTT,CASSFLLMVQFF
few,TRBV12-3/TRBV12-4,TRBJ1-1,NA,TGTGCCAGCAGTTTCATCCAGGGAGGGAACACTGAAGCTTTCTTT,CASSFIQGGNTEAFF
many,TRBV12-3/TRBV12-4,TRBJ2-5,TRBD2,TGTGCCAGCAGTTTTAGCGGGGATGGGGAGACCCAGTACTTC,CASSFSGDGETQYF
many,TRBV6-2/TRBV6-3,TRBJ2-5,NA,TGTGCCAGCAGTTACGAACCAGGGGGGGAGACCCAGTACTTC,CASSYEPGGETQYF
many,TRBV28,TRBJ2-5,NA,TGTGCCAGCAGTCCATTCCTAGGTGTGGAGACCCAGTACTTC,CASSPFLGVETQYF